The 23 T cell receptor beta chains given below trace back to one sample, sequenced in a study of blood T cell repertoires in COVID-19. The data were produced by immunoSEQ multiplex PCR, yet TCRdb's version contains in-frame clones alone and is incomplete. Of approximately 250,000 clones listed, approximately 87% were seen once; the top ten hold about 4.5%. Sequenced input: peripheral blood. These receptors were collected from a man aged 55 to 70 who had recovered from COVID-19.

This sequence joins TRBV11-2 and TRBJ2-7, with a possible D match to TRBD2 (5 bases). The CDR3 sequence is 13 residues long. Trimming left V 0 bases short and J 4 bases short, with 7 bases between. Germline-derived CDR1 and CDR2 are SGHAT and FQNNGV. Here the CDR3 DNA reads TGTGCCAGCAGCTTAGACGGGGTTTACGAGCAGTACTTC. The encoded protein is CASSLDGVYEQYF.

The V call is TRBV7-6, the J call TRBJ2-7, with 8 bases identical to TRBD1. Germline trimming cut 0 bases from V and 4 bases from J; bases unmatched to any gene: 2. The CDR3 extends over 14 amino acids. In germline, CDR1 is SGHVS, CDR2 FNYEAQ. CDR3 sequence: CASSLARQGYEQYF. The CDR3 DNA reads TGTGCCAGCAGCTTAGCGAGACAGGGGTACGAGCAGTACTTC.

The V gene is TRBV28, the J gene TRBJ1-5, with 8 bases fitting TRBD1. The CDR3 covers 16 residues. Per the germline V gene, CDR1 is MDHEN and CDR2 is SYDVKM. After removal of 3 bases from V and 2 bases from J, the junction contained 6 bases not matched to a gene. The CDR3 spells CASSLESGQGNQPQHF. In nucleotides, the CDR3 is TGTGCCAGCAGTTTGGAGTCGGGACAGGGCAATCAGCCCCAGCATTTT.

The chain couples TRBV5-1 to TRBJ2-3; D is ambiguous. The germline V and J ends were trimmed by 0 bases and 2 bases, with 13 bases remaining between them. The CDR3 spans 16 residues. Germline lookup yields CDR1 SGHRS and CDR2 YFSETQ. CDR3 residues: CASSLGVGLITDTQYF. For the CDR3, the DNA is TGCGCCAGCAGCTTGGGCGTTGGGCTGATCACAGATACGCAGTATTTT.

The rearrangement uses TRBV5-6 and TRBJ1-2; possible D gene TRBD1, 6 bases. The germline V and J ends were trimmed by 4 bases and 2 bases, with 12 bases remaining between them. This CDR3 contains 14 residues. Germline CDR1 is SGHDT and CDR2 is YYEEEE. CDR3 coding DNA: TGTGCCAGCAGCCCTCTTGGACAGAACTATGGCTACACCTTC. It encodes CASSPLGQNYGYTF.

The chain combines TRBV2 with TRBJ1-3; the match to TRBD1 covers 9 bases. The V gene's germline CDR1 is SNHLY and CDR2 FYNNEI. V dropped 6 bases and J dropped 4; count of bases not matched to a gene: 13. The CDR3 runs to 17 residues. This chain's CDR3 is CASRGGPGQGFGNTIYF. CDR3 in DNA: TGTGCCAGCAGGGGGGGCCCGGGACAGGGCTTCGGAAACACCATATATTTT.

J is TRBJ2-3 and V is TRBV6-1, with D possibly being TRBD1 (5 bases). V lost 2 bases, J lost 5 bases, and 14 bases lay in between. The CDR3 is 15 residues long. Germline CDR1 reads MNHNS; CDR2 reads SASEGT. This CDR3 reads CASSETIQGGDTQYF. The CDR3 region has the DNA TGTGCCAGCAGTGAAACAATTCAGGGCGGAGATACGCAGTATTTT.

The gene calls are TRBV25-1 and TRBJ1-1; no reliable D call. Trimming left V 7 bases short and J 6 bases short, with 6 bases between. This CDR3 has 10 amino acids. Germline V gene data show CDR1 as MGHDK and CDR2 as SYGVNS. The CDR3 protein is CASKGAEAFF. The DNA for the CDR3 is TGTGCCAGCAAGGGAGCTGAAGCTTTCTTT.

The V gene is TRBV7-8, the J gene TRBJ2-5; no reliable D call. Trimming took off 4 bases at V and 2 bases at J, with 17 bases between the two ends. The CDR3 is made up of 16 amino acids. CDR1 and CDR2 (germline): SGHVS, FQNEAQ. In nucleotides, the CDR3 is TGTGCCAGCAGCTCCCGGTATAGCTTTGCGCAAGAGACCCAGTACTTC. It translates to CASSSRYSFAQETQYF.

This clone was counted only a few times. The chain has TRBV19 and TRBJ1-4; 10 bases fit TRBD1. The V gene end was trimmed by 6 bases and the J gene end by 8 bases; junction bases not matched to a gene: 9. The CDR3 length is 15 residues. Germline V lookup: CDR1 LNHDA, CDR2 SQIVND (reference sequence). The CDR3 nucleotides read TGTGCCAGTAGCGTCCCCGGGACAGGGGAAGAAAAACTGTTTTTT. Residues: CASSVPGTGEEKLFF.

The chain carries TRBV28 and TRBJ2-3; D perhaps matches TRBD1 (5 bases). The ends were cut back, 4 bases at V and 2 bases at J, with 16 bases in the middle. Looked up from germline, CDR1 is MDHEN and CDR2 is SYDVKM. CDR3 size: 16 residues. The CDR3 is CASSSWGSRNTDTQYF. The CDR3, as DNA: TGTGCCAGCAGTTCCTGGGGCTCACGGAACACAGATACGCAGTATTTT.

The V and J genes are TRBV4-2 and TRBJ2-7, with TRBD2 matching over 10 bases. CDR1 is LGHNA, CDR2 YNFKEQ, per germline. V was clipped by 0 bases and J by 6 bases; unmatched bases: 5. This CDR3 region has 15 residues. In DNA, the CDR3 is TGTGCCAGCAGCCAAGATCTAGCGGGGGTGGGCGAGCAGTACTTC. As protein: CASSQDLAGVGEQYF.

The V gene is TRBV18, the J gene TRBJ2-5; D not certain. The CDR3 is 13 residues long. The germline V gene has CDR1 KGHSH and CDR2 LQKENI. V was clipped by 6 bases and J by 2 bases, with 10 bases between them. CDR3 protein: CASSPRSQETQYF. CDR3 in DNA: TGTGCCAGCTCTCCGCGGTCTCAAGAGACCCAGTACTTC.

This chain links TRBV6-5 with TRBJ2-6; no firm D call. The V gene lost 5 bases and the J gene lost 1 base, with 3 bases spanning the gap. This CDR3 spans 13 amino acids. Germline V gives CDR1 MNHEY, CDR2 SVGAGI. CDR3 sequence (DNA): TGTGCCAGCAGTCGGTCTGGGGCCAACGTCCTGACTTTC. This encodes CASSRSGANVLTF.

The chain is built from TRBV27 and TRBJ2-7, with TRBD1 identical over 9 bases. The germline CDR1 and CDR2 sequences are MNHEY and SMNVEV (reference sequence). CDR3 length: 15 residues. Losses at the gene ends were 5 bases for V and 4 bases for J; bases not matched to a gene: 9. This CDR3 is CASSPEDRGRYEQYF. DNA of the CDR3: TGTGCCAGCAGTCCTGAGGACAGGGGCCGTTACGAGCAGTACTTC.

J is TRBJ2-6 and V is TRBV24-1; no firm D call. V was shortened by 4 bases and J by 4 bases, with 13 bases between the two germline ends. Germline loops: CDR1 KGHDR, CDR2 SFDVKD. The CDR3 totals 16 residues. CDR3: CATSDPSPTGANVLTF. Here the CDR3 DNA reads TGTGCCACCAGTGACCCGAGCCCCACCGGGGCCAACGTCCTGACTTTC.

The V and J genes are TRBV6-5 and TRBJ2-1; weak D call: TRBD2 (5 bases). Between the trimmed V and J ends, which lost 8 bases and 1 base, there was a span of 6 bases. CDR1 MNHEY and CDR2 SVGAGI come from the germline V gene. CDR3 length: 12 amino acids. The CDR3 protein is CASGRSYNEQFF. DNA of the CDR3: TGTGCCAGCGGGAGATCCTACAATGAGCAGTTCTTC.

The genes are TRBV5-4 and TRBJ1-2; 7 nucleotides align to TRBD1. This CDR3 is built from 18 residues. The germline CDR1 and CDR2 sequences are SGHNT and YYREEE (reference sequence). Losses at the gene ends were 4 bases for V and 0 bases for J; bases not matched to a gene: 15. The CDR3, as DNA: TGTGCCAGCAGCGCGCGGGGCACAGGGGTCATTGCTAACTATGGCTACACCTTC. Protein product: CASSARGTGVIANYGYTF.

This chain connects TRBV6-5 to TRBJ2-7; 14 bases align to TRBD2. V shed 6 bases, J shed 6 bases, and the junction held 4 bases outside the gene matches. This CDR3 comprises 14 residues. CDR1 and CDR2 from the germline V gene are MNHEY and SVGAGI. The CDR3 protein is CASRPGTSGGEQYF. The CDR3 DNA sequence: TGTGCCAGCAGGCCTGGGACTAGCGGGGGCGAGCAGTACTTC.

The table lists this clone with a count of one. CDR3 protein: CASSLRASGTGELFF. DNA for the CDR3: TGCGCCAGCAGCTTGAGGGCTAGCGGAACCGGGGAGCTGTTTTTT. This chain joins TRBV5-1 and TRBJ2-2; 7 bases match TRBD2. Trimming cost V 1 base and J 5 bases; bases outside gene matches: 5. Germline V lookup: CDR1 SGHRS, CDR2 YFSETQ. The CDR3 runs to 15 residues.

V is TRBV9 and J is TRBJ1-1, with D uncertain. The germline V gene encodes CDR1 SGDLS and CDR2 YYNGEE. The germline V and J ends were trimmed by 0 bases and 5 bases, with 5 bases remaining between them. The CDR3 sequence is 12 residues long. CDR3 sequence reads: CASSVDQTEAFF. The CDR3 DNA sequence: TGTGCCAGCAGCGTAGACCAGACTGAAGCTTTCTTT.

The J gene is TRBJ2-1, the V gene TRBV5-1, with TRBD2 identical over 11 bases. Germline assignment: CDR1 SGHRS and CDR2 YFSETQ. CDR3 length: 17 residues. The V and J ends lost 4 bases and 0 bases, in that order; junction bases with no gene match: 6. The CDR3 is CASSPTSGGSSYNEQFF. For the CDR3, the DNA is TGCGCCAGCAGCCCCACTAGCGGGGGTAGCTCCTACAATGAGCAGTTCTTC.

The rearrangement joins TRBV5-5 to TRBJ2-3; D possibly corresponds to TRBD2 (5 bases). Trimming pared 2 bases from V and 0 bases from J, leaving 10 bases between. The CDR3 is 15 amino acids. CDR1 is SGHKS and CDR2 is YYEKEE in the germline V gene (reference sequence). The CDR3 is CASSFRTGSTDTQYF. DNA for the CDR3: TGTGCCAGCAGCTTTAGGACGGGAAGCACAGATACGCAGTATTTT.